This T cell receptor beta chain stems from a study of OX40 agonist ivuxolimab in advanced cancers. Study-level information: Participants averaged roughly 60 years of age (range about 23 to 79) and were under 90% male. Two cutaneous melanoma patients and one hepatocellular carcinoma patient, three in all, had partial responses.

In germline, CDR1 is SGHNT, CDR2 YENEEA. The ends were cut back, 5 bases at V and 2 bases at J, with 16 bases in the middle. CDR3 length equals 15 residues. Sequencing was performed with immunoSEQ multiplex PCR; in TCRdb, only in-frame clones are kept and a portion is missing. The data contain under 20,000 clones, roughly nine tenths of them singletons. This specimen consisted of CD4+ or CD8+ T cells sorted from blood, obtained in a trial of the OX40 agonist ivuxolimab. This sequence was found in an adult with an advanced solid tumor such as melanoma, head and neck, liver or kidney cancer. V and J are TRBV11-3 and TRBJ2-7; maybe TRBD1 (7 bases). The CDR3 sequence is CASSRRDRKAYEQYF. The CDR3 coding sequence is TGTGCCAGCAGCAGGAGGGACAGAAAAGCCTACGAGCAGTACTTC.